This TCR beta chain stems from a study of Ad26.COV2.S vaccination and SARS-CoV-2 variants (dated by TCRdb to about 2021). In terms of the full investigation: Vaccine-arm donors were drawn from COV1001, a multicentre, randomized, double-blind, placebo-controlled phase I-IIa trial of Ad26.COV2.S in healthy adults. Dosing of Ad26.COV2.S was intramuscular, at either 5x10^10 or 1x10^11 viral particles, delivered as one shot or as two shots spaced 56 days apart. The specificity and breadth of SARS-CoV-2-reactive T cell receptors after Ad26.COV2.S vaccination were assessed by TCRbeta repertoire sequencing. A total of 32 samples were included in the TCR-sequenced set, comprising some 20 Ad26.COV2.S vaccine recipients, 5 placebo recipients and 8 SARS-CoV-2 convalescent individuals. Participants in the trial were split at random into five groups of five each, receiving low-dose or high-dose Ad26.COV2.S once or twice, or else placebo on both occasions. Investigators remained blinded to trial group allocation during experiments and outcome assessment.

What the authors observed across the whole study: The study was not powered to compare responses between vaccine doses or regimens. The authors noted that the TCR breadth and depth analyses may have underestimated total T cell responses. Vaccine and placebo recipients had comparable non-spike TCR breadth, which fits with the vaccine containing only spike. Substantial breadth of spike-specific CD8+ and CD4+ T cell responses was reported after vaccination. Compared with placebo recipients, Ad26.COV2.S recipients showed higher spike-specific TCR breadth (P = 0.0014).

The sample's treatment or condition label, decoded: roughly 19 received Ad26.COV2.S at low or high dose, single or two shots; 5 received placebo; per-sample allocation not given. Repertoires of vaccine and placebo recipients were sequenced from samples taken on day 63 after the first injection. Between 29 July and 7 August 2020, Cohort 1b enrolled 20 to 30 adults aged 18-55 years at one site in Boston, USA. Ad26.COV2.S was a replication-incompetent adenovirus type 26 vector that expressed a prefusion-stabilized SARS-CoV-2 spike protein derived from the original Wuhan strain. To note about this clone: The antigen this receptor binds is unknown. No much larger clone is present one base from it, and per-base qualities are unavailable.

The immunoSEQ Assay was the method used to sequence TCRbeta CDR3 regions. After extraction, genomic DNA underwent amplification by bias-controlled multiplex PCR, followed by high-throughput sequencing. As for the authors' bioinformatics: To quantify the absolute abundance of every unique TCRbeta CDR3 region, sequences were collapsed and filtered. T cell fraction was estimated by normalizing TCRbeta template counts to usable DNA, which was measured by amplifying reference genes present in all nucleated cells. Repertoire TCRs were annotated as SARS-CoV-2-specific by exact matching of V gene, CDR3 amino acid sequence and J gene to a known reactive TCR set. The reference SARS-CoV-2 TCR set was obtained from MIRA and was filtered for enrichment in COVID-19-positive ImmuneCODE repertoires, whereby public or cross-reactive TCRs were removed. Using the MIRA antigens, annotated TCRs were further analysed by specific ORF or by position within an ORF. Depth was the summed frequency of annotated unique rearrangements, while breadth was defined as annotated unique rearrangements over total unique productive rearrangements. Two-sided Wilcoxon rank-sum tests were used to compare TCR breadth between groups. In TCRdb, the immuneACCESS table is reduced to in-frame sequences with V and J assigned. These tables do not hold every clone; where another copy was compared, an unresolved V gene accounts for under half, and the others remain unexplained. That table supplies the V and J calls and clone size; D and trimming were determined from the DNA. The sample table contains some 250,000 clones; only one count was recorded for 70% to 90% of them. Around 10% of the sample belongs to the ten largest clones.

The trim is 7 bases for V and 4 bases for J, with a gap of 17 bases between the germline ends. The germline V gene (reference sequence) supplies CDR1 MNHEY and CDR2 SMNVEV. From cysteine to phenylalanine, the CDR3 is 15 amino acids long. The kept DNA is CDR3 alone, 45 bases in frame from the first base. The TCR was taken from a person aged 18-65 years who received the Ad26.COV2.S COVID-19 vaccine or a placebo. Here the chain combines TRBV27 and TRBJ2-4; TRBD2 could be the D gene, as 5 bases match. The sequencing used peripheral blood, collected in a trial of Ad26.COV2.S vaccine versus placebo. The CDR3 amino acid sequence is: CASTPYAGTKNIQYF. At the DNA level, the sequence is TGTGCCAGCACCCCCTATGCGGGTACAAAAAACATTCAGTACTTC.